Relative to its sample, the clone carrying this TCR beta chain is large. Its antigen remains unidentified. Germline V CDR1 and CDR2: SQVTM, ANQGSEA. The length of the CDR3 is 16 residues. Trimming took off 4 bases at V and 0 bases at J, with 16 bases between the two ends. This entry belongs to a study of T cell repertoires in aging, cancer and after chemotherapy. General study results and limits: Untreated cancer patients had significantly lower blood TCR diversity than age-matched healthy donors.

TRB rearrangements spanning V, D and J were amplified using mixed TRB-A/B primers. Via MiXCR, TCRdb re-called the multiplex PCR reads, giving one row per CDR3 protein. Here the sample spans some 2,200 distinct CDR3 sequences, around 32% being singletons. Peripheral blood genomic DNA, not sorted cells or RNA, was the template. The chain carries TRBV29-1 and TRBJ2-1; TRBD2 might be the D (5 bases). The receptor comes from a human donor in good health. The sequenced sample was blood. The DNA of the CDR3 is TGCAGCGTTGGGCCGAGCGGTTGGTCCTCCTACAATGAGCAGTTCTTC. Translated, it gives CSVGPSGWSSYNEQFF.